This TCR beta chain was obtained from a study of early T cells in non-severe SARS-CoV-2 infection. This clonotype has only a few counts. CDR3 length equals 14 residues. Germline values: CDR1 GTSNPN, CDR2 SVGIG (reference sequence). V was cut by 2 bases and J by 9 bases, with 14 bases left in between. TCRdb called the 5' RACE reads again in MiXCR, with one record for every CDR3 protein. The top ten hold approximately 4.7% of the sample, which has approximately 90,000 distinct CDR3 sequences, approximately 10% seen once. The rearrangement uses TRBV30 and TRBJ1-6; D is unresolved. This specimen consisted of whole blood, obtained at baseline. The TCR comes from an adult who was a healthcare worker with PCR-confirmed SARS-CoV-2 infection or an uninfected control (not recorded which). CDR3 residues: CAWSRDVAGSPLHF. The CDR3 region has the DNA TGTGCCTGGAGTCGGGATGTTGCGGGTTCACCCCTCCACTTT.